This TCR beta chain was found in a study of PD-1 blockade in classical Hodgkin lymphoma. Study-level results: Prior therapy or disease activity may underlie the repertoire differences, whose causes remain undefined. Healthy donors reportedly exceeded newly diagnosed patients in baseline TCR diversity.

This clone has more than one count but fewer than ten. What it binds is unknown. The CDR3 is made up of 16 amino acids. Between the trimmed V and J ends, which lost 3 bases and 1 base, there was a span of 12 bases. Germline lookup yields CDR1 LGHNA and CDR2 YNFKEQ. The protocol was immunoSEQ multiplex PCR, while the TCRdb copy is restricted to in-frame clones and leaves out a portion. The sample comprises roughly 42,000 clones, 60% to 75% of which are singletons, and less than 4% rests with the top ten. Every single patient, without exception, relapsed after autologous stem cell transplantation, and brentuximab vedotin exposure varied.

The chain uses TRBV4-2 and TRBJ2-2; D is unclear. The material was peripheral blood mononuclear cells (PBMCs), obtained at baseline. The source is a human donor with classical Hodgkin lymphoma. The CDR3 nucleotides read TGTGCCAGCAGCCATACACCGGGCCAGAACACCGGGGAGCTGTTTTTT. It yields the protein CASSHTPGQNTGELFF.